This T cell receptor beta chain was identified in a study of graft-versus-host responses after intestinal transplantation. The V gene's germline CDR1 is SGHDT and CDR2 YYEEEE. This CDR3 has 11 amino acids. V was cut by 0 bases and J by 3 bases, with 1 base left in between. Profiling relied on immunoSEQ multiplex PCR, and the TCRdb table lists in-frame clones only, not all of them. This repertoire shows around 17,000 clones, 80% found once; its top ten account for about 20%. The table lists this clone with a few counts. Processed graft tissue released its intraepithelial and lamina propria lymphocytes.

This chain connects TRBV5-6 to TRBJ2-7, with unresolved D. The sample was ileum tissue, taken roughly 110 days after intestinal transplant. This receptor was obtained from a human patient who received an intestinal transplant, so some T cells may come from the graft donor. The CDR3 nucleotides are TGTGCCAGCAGCTTGGACTACGAGCAGTACTTC. Translation: CASSLDYEQYF.